Sequencing of this T cell receptor (beta chain) was carried out in a study of T-cell reconstitution after alpha-beta-depleted transplantation in children. Researchers prepared the TCRbeta library using unique molecular identifiers, the study reports. In TCRdb, the PCR reads were re-called with MiXCR into one record per CDR3 protein. The sample shows about 980,000 distinct CDR3 sequences, less than 30% of them seen only once. This CDR3 region has 14 residues. V shed 6 bases and J shed 0 bases, with 11 bases lying between them. CDR1 and CDR2 (germline): LNHDA, SQIVND (reference sequence). The TCR sequence derives from a boy under two years old who had a stem cell transplant for SCID, so the T cells may come from the graft donor. The chain carries TRBV19 and TRBJ1-1; the D gene is possibly TRBD1 (6 bases). The sequenced sample was PBMCs, mostly from graft donor cells, obtained 360 days after TCRalphabeta/CD19-depleted stem cell transplant. CDR3 sequence reads: CASRVGGMNTEAFF. The CDR3 DNA reads as TGTGCCAGTAGGGTAGGGGGGATGAACACTGAAGCTTTCTTT. The whole variable domain, remainder taken from reference TRBV19 and TRBJ1-1, is DGGITQSPKYLFRKEGQNVTLSCEQNLNHDAMYWYRQDPGQGLRLIYYSQIVNDFQKGDIAEGYSVSREKKESFPLTVTSAQKNPTAFYLCASRVGGMNTEAFFGQGTRLTVV.